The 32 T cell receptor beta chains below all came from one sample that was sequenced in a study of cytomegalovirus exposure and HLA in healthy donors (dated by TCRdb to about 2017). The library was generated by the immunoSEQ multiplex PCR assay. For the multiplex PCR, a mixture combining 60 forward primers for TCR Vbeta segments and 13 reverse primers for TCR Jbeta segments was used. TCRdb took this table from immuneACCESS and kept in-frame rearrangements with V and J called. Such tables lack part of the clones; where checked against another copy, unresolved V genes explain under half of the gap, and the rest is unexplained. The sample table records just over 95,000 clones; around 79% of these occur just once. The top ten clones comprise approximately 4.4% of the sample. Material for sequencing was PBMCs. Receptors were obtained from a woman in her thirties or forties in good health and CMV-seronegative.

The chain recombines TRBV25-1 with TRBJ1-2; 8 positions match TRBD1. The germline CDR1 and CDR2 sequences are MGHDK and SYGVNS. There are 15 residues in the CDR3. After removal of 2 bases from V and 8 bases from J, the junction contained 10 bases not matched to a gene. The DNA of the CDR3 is TGTGCCAGCAGTGAAGATGGCAGGGGGCACGGGGGCTACACCTTC. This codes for CASSEDGRGHGGYTF.

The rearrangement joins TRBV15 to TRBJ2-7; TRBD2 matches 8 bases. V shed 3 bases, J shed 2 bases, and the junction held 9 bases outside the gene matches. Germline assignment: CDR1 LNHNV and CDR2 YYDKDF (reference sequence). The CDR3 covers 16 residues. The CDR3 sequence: CATSSRGGFKPYEQYF. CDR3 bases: TGTGCCACCAGCAGCCGGGGGGGGTTCAAACCCTACGAGCAGTACTTC.

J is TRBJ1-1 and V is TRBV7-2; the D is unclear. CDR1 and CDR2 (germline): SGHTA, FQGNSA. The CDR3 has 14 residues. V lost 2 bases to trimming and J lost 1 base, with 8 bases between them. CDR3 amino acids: CASSLSRSNTEAFF. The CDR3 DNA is TGTGCCAGCAGCTTAAGCCGGTCGAACACTGAAGCTTTCTTT.

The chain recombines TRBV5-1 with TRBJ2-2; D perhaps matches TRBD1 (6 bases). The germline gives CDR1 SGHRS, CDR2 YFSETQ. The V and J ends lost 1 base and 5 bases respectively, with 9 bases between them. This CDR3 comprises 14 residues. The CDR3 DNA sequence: TGCGCCAGCAGCTTGACCAGGGGAACCGGGGAGCTGTTTTTT. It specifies CASSLTRGTGELFF.

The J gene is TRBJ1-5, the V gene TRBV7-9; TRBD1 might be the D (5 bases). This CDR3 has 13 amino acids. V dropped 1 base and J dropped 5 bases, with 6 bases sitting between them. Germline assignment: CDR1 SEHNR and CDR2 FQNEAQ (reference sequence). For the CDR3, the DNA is TGTGCCAGCAGCTTAGAAGGGGATCAGCCCCAGCATTTT. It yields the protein CASSLEGDQPQHF.

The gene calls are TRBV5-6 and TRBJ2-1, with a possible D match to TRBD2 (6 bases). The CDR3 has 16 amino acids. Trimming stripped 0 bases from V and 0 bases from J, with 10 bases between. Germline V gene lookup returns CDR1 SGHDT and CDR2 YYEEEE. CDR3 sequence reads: CASSLDRGSSYNEQFF. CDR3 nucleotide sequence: TGTGCCAGCAGCTTGGATCGGGGGAGCTCCTACAATGAGCAGTTCTTC.

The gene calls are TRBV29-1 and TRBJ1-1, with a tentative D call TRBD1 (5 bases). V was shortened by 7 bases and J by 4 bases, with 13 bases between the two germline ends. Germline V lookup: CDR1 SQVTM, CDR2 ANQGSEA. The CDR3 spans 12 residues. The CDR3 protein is CSARGWGTEAFF. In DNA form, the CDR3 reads TGCAGCGCAAGGGGATGGGGCACTGAAGCTTTCTTT.

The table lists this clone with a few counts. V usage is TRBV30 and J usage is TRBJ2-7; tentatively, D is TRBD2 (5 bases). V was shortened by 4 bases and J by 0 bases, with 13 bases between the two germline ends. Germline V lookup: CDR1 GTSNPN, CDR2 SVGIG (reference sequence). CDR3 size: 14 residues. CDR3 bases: TGTGCCTGGACCGTAACGGGGAACTCCTACGAGCAGTACTTC. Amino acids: CAWTVTGNSYEQYF.

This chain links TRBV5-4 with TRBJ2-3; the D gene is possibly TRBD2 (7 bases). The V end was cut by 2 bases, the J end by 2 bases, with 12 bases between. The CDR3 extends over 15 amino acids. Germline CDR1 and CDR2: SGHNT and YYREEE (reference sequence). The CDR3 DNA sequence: TGTGCCAGCAGCTTTGGGGGGGGCCACACAGATACGCAGTATTTT. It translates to CASSFGGGHTDTQYF. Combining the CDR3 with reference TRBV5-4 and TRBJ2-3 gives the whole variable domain ETGVTQSPTHLIKTRGQQVTLRCSSQSGHNTVSWYQQALGQGPQFIFQYYREEENGRGNFPPRFSGLQFPNYSSELNVNALELDDSALYLCASSFGGGHTDTQYFGPGTRLTVL.

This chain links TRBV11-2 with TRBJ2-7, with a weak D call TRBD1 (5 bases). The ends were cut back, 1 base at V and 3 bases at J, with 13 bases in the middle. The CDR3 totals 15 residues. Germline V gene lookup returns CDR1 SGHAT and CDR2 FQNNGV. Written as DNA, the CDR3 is TGTGCCAGCAGCTTAGCGAGCGACAGTTTCTACGAGCAGTACTTC. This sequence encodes CASSLASDSFYEQYF.

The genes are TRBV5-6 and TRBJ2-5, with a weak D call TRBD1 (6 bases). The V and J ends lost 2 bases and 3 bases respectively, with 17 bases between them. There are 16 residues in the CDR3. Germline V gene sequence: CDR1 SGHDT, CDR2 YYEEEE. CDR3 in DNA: TGTGCCAGCAGCTTCCCCCCCGGCAGGGGAAAAGAGACCCAGTACTTC. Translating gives CASSFPPGRGKETQYF.

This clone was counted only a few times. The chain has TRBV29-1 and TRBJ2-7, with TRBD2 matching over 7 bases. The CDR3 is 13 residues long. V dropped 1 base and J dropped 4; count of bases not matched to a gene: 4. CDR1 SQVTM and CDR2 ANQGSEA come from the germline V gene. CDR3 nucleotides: TGCAGCGTTGAAGCGATCGGGGGGTACGAGCAGTACTTC. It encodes CSVEAIGGYEQYF.

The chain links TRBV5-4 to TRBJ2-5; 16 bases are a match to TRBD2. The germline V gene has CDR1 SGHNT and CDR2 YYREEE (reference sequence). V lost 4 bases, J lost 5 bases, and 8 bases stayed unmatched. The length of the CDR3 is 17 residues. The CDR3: CASSQGGTSGGAETQYF. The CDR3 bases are TGTGCCAGCAGCCAAGGGGGGACTAGCGGGGGGGCGGAGACCCAGTACTTC. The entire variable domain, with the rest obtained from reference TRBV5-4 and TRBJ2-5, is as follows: ETGVTQSPTHLIKTRGQQVTLRCSSQSGHNTVSWYQQALGQGPQFIFQYYREEENGRGNFPPRFSGLQFPNYSSELNVNALELDDSALYLCASSQGGTSGGAETQYFGPGTRLLVL.

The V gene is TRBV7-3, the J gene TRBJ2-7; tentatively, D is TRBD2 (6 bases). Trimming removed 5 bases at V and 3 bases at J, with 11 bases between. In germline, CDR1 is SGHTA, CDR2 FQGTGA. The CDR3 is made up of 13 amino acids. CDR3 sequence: CASSGGGDYEQYF. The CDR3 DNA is TGTGCCAGCAGCGGCGGCGGGGACTACGAGCAGTACTTC.

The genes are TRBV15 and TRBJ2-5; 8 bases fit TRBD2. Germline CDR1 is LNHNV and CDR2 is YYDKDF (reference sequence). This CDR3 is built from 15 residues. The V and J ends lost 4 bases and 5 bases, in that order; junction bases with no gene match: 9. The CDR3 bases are TGTGCCACCAGCATCGGGACTAGGGGGTGGGAGACCCAGTACTTC. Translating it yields CATSIGTRGWETQYF. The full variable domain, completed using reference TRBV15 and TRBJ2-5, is DAMVIQNPRYQVTQFGKPVTLSCSQTLNHNVMYWYQQKSSQAPKLLFHYYDKDFNNEADTPDNFQSRRPNTSFCFLDIRSPGLGDTAMYLCATSIGTRGWETQYFGPGTRLLVL.

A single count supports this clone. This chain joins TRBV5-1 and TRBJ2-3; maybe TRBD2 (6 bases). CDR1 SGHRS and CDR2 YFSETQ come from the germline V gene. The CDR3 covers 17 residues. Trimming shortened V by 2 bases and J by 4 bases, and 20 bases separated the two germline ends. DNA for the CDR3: TGCGCCAGCAGCTTACGACTGATTGGCGGGGTGGCAGATACGCAGTATTTT. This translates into CASSLRLIGGVADTQYF.

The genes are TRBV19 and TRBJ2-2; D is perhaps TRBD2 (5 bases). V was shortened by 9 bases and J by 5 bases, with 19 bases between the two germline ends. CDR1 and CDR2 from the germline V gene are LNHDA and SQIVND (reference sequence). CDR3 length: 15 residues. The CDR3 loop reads CASRRGRGSTGELFF. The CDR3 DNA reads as TGTGCCAGCCGACGGGGTAGAGGTTCGACCGGGGAGCTGTTTTTT.

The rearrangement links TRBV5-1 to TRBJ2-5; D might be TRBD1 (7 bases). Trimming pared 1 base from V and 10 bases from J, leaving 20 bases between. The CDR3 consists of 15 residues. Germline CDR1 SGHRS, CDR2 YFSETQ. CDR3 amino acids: CASSLQVEGAGGQYF. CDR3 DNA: TGCGCCAGCAGCTTGCAAGTGGAGGGGGCTGGGGGCCAGTACTTC.

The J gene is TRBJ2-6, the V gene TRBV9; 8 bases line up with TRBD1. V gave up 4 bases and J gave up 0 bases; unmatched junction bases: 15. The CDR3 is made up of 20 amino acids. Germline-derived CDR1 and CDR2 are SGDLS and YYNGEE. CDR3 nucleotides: TGTGCCAGCAGCCCTCGGACAGGGTCCGAGAGGCCCTCTGGGGCCAACGTCCTGACTTTC. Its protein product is CASSPRTGSERPSGANVLTF.

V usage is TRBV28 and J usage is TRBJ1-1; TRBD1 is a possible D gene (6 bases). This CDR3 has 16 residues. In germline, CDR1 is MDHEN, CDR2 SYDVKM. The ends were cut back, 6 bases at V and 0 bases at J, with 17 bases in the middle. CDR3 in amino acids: CASSLGTTPMNTEAFF. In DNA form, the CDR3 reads TGTGCCAGCAGCCTTGGGACAACACCCATGAACACTGAAGCTTTCTTT.

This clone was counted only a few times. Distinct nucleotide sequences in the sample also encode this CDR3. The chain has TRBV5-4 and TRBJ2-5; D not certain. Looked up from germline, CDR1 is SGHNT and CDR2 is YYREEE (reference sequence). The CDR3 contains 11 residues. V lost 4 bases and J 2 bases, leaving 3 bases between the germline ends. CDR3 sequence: CASSQQETQYF. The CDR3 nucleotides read TGTGCCAGCAGCCAACAAGAGACCCAGTACTTC.

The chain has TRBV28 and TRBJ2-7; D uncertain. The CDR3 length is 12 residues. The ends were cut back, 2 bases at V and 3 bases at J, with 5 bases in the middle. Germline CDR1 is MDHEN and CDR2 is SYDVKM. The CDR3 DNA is TGTGCCAGCAGTTTAGCCAGCTACGAGCAGTACTTC. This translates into CASSLASYEQYF.

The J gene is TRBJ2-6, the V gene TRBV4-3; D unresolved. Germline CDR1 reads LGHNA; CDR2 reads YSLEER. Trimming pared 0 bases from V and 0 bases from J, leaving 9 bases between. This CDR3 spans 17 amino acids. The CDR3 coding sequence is TGCGCCAGCAGCCAAGATAGCCCGTTCTCTGGGGCCAACGTCCTGACTTTC. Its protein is CASSQDSPFSGANVLTF.

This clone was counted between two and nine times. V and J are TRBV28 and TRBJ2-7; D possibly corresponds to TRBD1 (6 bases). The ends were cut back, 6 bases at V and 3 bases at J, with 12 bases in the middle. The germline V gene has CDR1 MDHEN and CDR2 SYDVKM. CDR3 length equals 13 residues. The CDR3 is CASRNTGSYEQYF. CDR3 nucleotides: TGTGCCAGCAGGAATACAGGGAGCTACGAGCAGTACTTC.

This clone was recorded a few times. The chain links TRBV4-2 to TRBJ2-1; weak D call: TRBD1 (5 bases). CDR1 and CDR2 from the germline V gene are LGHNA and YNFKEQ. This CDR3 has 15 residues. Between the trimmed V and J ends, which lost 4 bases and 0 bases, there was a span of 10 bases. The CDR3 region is CASSRGHLSYNEQFF. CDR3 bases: TGTGCCAGCAGCCGAGGACACCTCTCCTACAATGAGCAGTTCTTC.

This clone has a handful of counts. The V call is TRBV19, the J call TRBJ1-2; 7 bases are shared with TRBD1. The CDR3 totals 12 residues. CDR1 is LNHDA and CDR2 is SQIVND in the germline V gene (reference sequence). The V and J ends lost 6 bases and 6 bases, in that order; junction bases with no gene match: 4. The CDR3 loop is CASRTGSHGYTF. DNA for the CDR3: TGTGCCAGTAGGACAGGGAGCCATGGCTACACCTTC.

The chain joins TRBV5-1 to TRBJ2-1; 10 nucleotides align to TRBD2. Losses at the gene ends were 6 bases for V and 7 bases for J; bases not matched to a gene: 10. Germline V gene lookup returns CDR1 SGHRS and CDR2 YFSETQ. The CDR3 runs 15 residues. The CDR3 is CASKARASGGNEQFF. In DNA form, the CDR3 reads TGCGCCAGCAAGGCCCGGGCTAGCGGGGGAAATGAGCAGTTCTTC. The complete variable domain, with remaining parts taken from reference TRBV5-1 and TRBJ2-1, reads KAGVTQTPRYLIKTRGQQVTLSCSPISGHRSVSWYQQTPGQGLQFLFEYFSETQRNKGNFPGRFSGRQFSNSRSEMNVSTLELGDSALYLCASKARASGGNEQFFGPGTRLTVL.

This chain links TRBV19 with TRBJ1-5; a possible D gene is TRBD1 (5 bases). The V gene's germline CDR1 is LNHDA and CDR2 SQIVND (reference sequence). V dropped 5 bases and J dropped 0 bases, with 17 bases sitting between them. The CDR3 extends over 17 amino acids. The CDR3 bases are TGTGCCAGTAGTCTAGGACCAACCAGGGCTAGCAATCAGCCCCAGCATTTT. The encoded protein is CASSLGPTRASNQPQHF.

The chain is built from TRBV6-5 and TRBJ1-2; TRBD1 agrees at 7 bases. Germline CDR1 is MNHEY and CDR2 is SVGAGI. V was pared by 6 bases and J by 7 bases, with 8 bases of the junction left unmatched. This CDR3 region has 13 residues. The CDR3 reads CASRTGTAGGYTF. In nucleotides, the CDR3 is TGTGCCAGCAGAACCGGGACAGCGGGTGGCTACACCTTC.

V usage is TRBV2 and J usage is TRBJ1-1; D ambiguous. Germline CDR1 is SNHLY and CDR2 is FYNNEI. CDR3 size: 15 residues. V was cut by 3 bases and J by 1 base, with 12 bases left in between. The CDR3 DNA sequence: TGTGCCAGCAGTGAGGCGGCGGCCCCGAACACTGAAGCTTTCTTT. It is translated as CASSEAAAPNTEAFF.

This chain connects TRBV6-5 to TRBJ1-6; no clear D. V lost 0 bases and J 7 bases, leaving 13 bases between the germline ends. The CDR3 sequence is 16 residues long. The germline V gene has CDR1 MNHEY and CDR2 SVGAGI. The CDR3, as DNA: TGTGCCAGCAGTTACTCACTGGCAGGTTGGAATTCACCCCTCCACTTT. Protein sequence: CASSYSLAGWNSPLHF.

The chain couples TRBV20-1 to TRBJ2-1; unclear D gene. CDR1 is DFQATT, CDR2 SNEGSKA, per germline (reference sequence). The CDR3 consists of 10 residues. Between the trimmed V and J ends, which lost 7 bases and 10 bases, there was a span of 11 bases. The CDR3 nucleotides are TGCAGTGTTAAGGAGTGGGAGCAGTTCTTC. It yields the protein CSVKEWEQFF.